This note documents a single TCR beta chain sequence. The data are from a study of blood T cell repertoires in COVID-19. The overall study: Spain, Italy and the United States supplied samples that represented acute and convalescent COVID-19. In each case, the material was cDNA or gDNA derived from T cells, B-cell-depleted T cells, or PBMCs.

In the original analysis: By means of reference gene primer amplification, nucleated cell counts were estimated. Assay used: immunoSEQ multiplex PCR; TCRdb lists only in-frame clones, some missing. The V and J calls and clone size were taken over from that table, and D and trimming were inferred from the DNA. The table has 200,000 to 300,000 clones, about 85% seen once. CDR3 length: 14 residues. The J segment lost 4 bases and the V segment lost 4 bases, leaving 4 bases of the junction unmatched. Germline CDR1 is SGHRS and CDR2 is YFSETQ. The chain couples TRBV5-1 to TRBJ2-1; 8 nucleotides line up with TRBD2. The receptor comes from a woman aged 55 to 70 with active or convalescent COVID-19. Specimen: peripheral blood. CDR3 sequence (DNA): TGCGCCAGCAGCCAGACTAGCGTGTACAATGAGCAGTTCTTC. Protein sequence: CASSQTSVYNEQFF.